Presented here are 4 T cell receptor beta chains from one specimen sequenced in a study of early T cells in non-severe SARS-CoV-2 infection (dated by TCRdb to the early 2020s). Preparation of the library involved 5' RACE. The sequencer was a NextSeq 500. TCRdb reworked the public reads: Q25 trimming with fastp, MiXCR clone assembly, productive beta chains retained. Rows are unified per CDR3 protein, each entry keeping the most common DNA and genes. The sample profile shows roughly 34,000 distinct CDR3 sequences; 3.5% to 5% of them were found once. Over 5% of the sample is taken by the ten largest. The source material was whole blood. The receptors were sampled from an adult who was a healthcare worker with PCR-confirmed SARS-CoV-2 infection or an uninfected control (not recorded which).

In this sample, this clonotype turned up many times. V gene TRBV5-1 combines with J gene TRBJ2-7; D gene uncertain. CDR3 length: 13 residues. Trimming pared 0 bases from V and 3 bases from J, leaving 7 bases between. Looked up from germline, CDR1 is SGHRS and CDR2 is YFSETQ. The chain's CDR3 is CASSLALNYEQYF. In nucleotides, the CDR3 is TGCGCCAGCAGCTTGGCCCTGAACTACGAGCAGTACTTC.

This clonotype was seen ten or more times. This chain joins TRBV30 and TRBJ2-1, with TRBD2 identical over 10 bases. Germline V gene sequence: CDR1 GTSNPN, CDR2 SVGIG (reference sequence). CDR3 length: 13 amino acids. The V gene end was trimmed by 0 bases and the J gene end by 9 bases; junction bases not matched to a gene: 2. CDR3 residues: CAWSVAGGFEQFF. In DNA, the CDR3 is TGTGCCTGGAGTGTAGCGGGAGGGTTTGAGCAGTTCTTC.

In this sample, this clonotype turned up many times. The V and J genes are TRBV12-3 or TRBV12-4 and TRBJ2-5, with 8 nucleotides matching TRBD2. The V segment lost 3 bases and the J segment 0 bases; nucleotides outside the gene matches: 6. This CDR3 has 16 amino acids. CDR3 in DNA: TGTGCCAGCAGTTTGTGGGCTAGCGGGTACCAAGAGACCCAGTACTTC. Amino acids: CASSLWASGYQETQYF.

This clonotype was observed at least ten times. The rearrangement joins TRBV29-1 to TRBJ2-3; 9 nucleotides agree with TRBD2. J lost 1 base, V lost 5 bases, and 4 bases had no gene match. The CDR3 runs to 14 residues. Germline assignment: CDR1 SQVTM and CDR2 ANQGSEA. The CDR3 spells CSVSGGQGTDTQYF. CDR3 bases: TGCAGCGTTAGCGGGGGGCAGGGCACAGATACGCAGTATTTT.